This passage covers 31 T cell receptor beta chains from one sample sequenced in a study of cytomegalovirus exposure and HLA in healthy donors. The PCR made use of 60 Vbeta and 13 Jbeta primers. The table came from immunoSEQ multiplex PCR; TCRdb's copy has only in-frame clones and leaves some out. This table holds 150,000 to 250,000 clones, 70% to 85% found once. The sample taken for sequencing was PBMCs. The receptor source for this set is a boy younger than 10 in good health and CMV-seronegative.

A remark on this clone: At one end the junction does not follow the germline gene, possibly because of a read error. The chain employs TRBV2 and TRBJ1-5; a weak D match, TRBD1 (5 bases). CDR1 and CDR2 from the germline V gene are SNHLY and FYNNEI. CDR3 length equals 13 residues. The CDR3 loop is CASSEFTAGPLLF. The CDR3 coding sequence is TGTGCCAGCAGTGAATTTACCGCGGGACCCCTCCTTTTT.

CDR3 bases: TGTGCCACCAGCCCCCGGACTGGGACAGGAAACACCATATATTTT. Protein sequence: CATSPRTGTGNTIYF. The V and J genes are TRBV15 and TRBJ1-3, with D perhaps TRBD1 (6 bases). Trimming took 5 bases from V and 4 from J, leaving 15 bases between them. Germline CDR1 reads LNHNV; CDR2 reads YYDKDF (reference sequence). The CDR3 has 15 amino acids.

The J gene is TRBJ2-1, the V gene TRBV6-5, with 9 bases that match TRBD1. Germline V gene sequence: CDR1 MNHEY, CDR2 SVGAGI. J lost 4 bases, V lost 6 bases, and 7 bases had no gene match. The CDR3 is made up of 15 amino acids. The CDR3 nucleotides are TGTGCCAGCAGCGAACAGACAGGGGGGTACAATGAGCAGTTCTTC. Translating gives CASSEQTGGYNEQFF.

The sample holds one count of this clone. The chain uses TRBV7-2 and TRBJ2-7; the match to TRBD1 covers 10 bases. Germline CDR1 SGHTA, CDR2 FQGNSA. This CDR3 is 14 amino acids long. The trim removed 5 bases at V and 4 bases at J, leaving 5 bases unmatched. CDR3 in amino acids: CASSVRDRGYEQYF. The CDR3 DNA sequence: TGTGCCAGCAGCGTCCGGGACAGGGGTTACGAGCAGTACTTC.

A few counts support this clone. The genes are TRBV11-1 and TRBJ2-5; tentative D call: TRBD1 (5 bases). The CDR3 covers 13 residues. CDR1 and CDR2 (germline): SGHAT, FQDESV (reference sequence). V was shortened by 8 bases and J by 1 base, with 11 bases between the two germline ends. The CDR3 DNA follows: TGTGCCAGCGGCCAGACAGCCCAAGAGACCCAGTACTTC. This gives the protein CASGQTAQETQYF.

The V and J genes are TRBV6-5 and TRBJ2-3; weak D call: TRBD1 (5 bases). Germline loops: CDR1 MNHEY, CDR2 SVGAGI. The CDR3 is made up of 14 amino acids. Trimming stripped 0 bases from V and 7 bases from J, with 11 bases between. In DNA, the CDR3 is TGTGCCAGCAGTTACTCGAACAGGCAGAATACGCAGTATTTT. Its protein product is CASSYSNRQNTQYF.

The V gene is TRBV6-5, the J gene TRBJ1-4; D is perhaps TRBD1 (6 bases). Trimming took 8 bases from V and 6 from J, leaving 16 bases between them. CDR1 and CDR2 from the germline V gene are MNHEY and SVGAGI. This CDR3 comprises 14 residues. CDR3 nucleotides: TGTGCCAGCCGCCCACAGGGAAGATATGAAAAACTGTTTTTT. It translates to CASRPQGRYEKLFF.

The chain employs TRBV5-4 and TRBJ2-1; 10 bases are shared with TRBD1. This CDR3 is built from 14 residues. From germline, CDR1 is SGHNT and CDR2 YYREEE (reference sequence). Trimming at V came to 6 bases and at J to 8 bases, leaving 8 bases not matched to a gene. The CDR3 bases are TGTGCCAGCAACGGGGACAGGGGTTCGCATGAGCAGTTCTTC. This gives the protein CASNGDRGSHEQFF. Full variable domain (remainder filled in from reference TRBV5-4 and TRBJ2-1): ETGVTQSPTHLIKTRGQQVTLRCSSQSGHNTVSWYQQALGQGPQFIFQYYREEENGRGNFPPRFSGLQFPNYSSELNVNALELDDSALYLCASNGDRGSHEQFFGPGTRLTVL.

V is TRBV4-2 and J is TRBJ2-7, with 7 bases that match TRBD2. CDR1 is LGHNA, CDR2 YNFKEQ, per germline. The CDR3 extends over 16 amino acids. The V segment lost 1 base and the J segment 2 bases; nucleotides outside the gene matches: 8. Here the CDR3 reads CASSQAPGGRTYEQYF. Written as DNA, the CDR3 is TGTGCCAGCAGCCAAGCACCGGGAGGCAGAACCTACGAGCAGTACTTC.

The rearrangement joins TRBV27 to TRBJ1-6; weak D call: TRBD1 (5 bases). V gave up 3 bases and J gave up 9 bases, with 21 bases separating them. The germline V gene encodes CDR1 MNHEY and CDR2 SMNVEV (reference sequence). The CDR3 extends over 17 amino acids. In DNA, the CDR3 is TGTGCCAGCAGTTTTTCCCTGAAGGGGTCGATCGGTTCACCCCTCCACTTT. Translation: CASSFSLKGSIGSPLHF.

The chain is built from TRBV7-2 and TRBJ2-1; 10 nucleotides align to TRBD2. With 5 bases clipped from V and 7 bases from J, the junction kept 11 bases outside the gene matches. CDR1 and CDR2 from the germline V gene are SGHTA and FQGNSA. The CDR3 contains 16 residues. The CDR3: CASSRVSGGALNEQFF. For the CDR3, the DNA is TGTGCCAGCAGCCGCGTGAGCGGGGGGGCGCTGAATGAGCAGTTCTTC. Full variable domain (outside the CDR3, taken from reference TRBV7-2 and TRBJ2-1): GAGVSQSPSNKVTEKGKDVELRCDPISGHTALYWYRQSLGQGLEFLIYFQGNSAPDKSGLPSDRFSAERTGGSVSTLTIQRTQQEDSAVYLCASSRVSGGALNEQFFGPGTRLTVL.

The CDR3 coding sequence is TGTGCCAGCAGTCCCCCGGACAGGCGATATAGCAATCAGCCCCAGCATTTT. It encodes CASSPPDRRYSNQPQHF. This sequence joins TRBV28 and TRBJ1-5; 7 bases map to TRBD1. This CDR3 spans 17 amino acids. Germline V lookup: CDR1 MDHEN, CDR2 SYDVKM. Trimming removed 5 bases from V and 0 bases from J; junction bases left unmatched: 10.

This chain uses TRBV11-2 with TRBJ1-2; tentatively, D is TRBD1 (6 bases). CDR3 size: 14 residues. V was shortened by 1 base and J by 8 bases, with 14 bases between the two germline ends. Germline assignment: CDR1 SGHAT and CDR2 FQNNGV. This CDR3 is CASSLVNREGGYTF. Written as DNA, the CDR3 is TGTGCCAGCAGCTTAGTCAACAGGGAGGGCGGCTACACCTTC.

The chain links TRBV5-1 to TRBJ2-5, with D uncertain. CDR3 size: 14 residues. The V and J ends lost 0 bases and 1 base respectively, with 7 bases between them. Per germline, CDR1 SGHRS and CDR2 YFSETQ. CDR3 sequence (DNA): TGCGCCAGCAGCTTGGACAGCTCCCAAGAGACCCAGTACTTC. Residues: CASSLDSSQETQYF.

The genes are TRBV2 and TRBJ2-2, with TRBD1 as a possible D gene (6 bases). The CDR3 totals 15 residues. Trimming took 6 bases from V and 4 from J, leaving 15 bases between them. The germline gives CDR1 SNHLY, CDR2 FYNNEI. CDR3 sequence: CASSPQGHPTGELFF. CDR3 nucleotides: TGTGCCAGCAGCCCACAGGGACATCCCACCGGGGAGCTGTTTTTT.

V and J are TRBV4-3 and TRBJ2-5, with 11 bases that match TRBD2. CDR1 and CDR2 from the germline V gene are LGHNA and YSLEER. Unmatched junction bases numbered 8, after V lost 4 bases and J lost 4 bases. The CDR3 runs 16 residues. DNA for the CDR3: TGCGCCAGCAGCCTATTTTTTAGCGGGGGGGTAGAGACCCAGTACTTC. Its protein product is CASSLFFSGGVETQYF.

The V and J genes are TRBV2 and TRBJ2-7; weak D call: TRBD2 (5 bases). Per germline, CDR1 SNHLY and CDR2 FYNNEI. Trimming cost V 9 bases and J 7 bases, with 19 bases left between them. The CDR3 loop spans 13 amino acids. CDR3 in amino acids: CASNVGRVSEQYF. The CDR3 DNA is TGTGCCAGTAACGTTGGGCGGGTGAGTGAGCAGTACTTC. Filled out from reference TRBV2 and TRBJ2-7, the complete variable domain reads EPEVTQTPSHQVTQMGQEVILRCVPISNHLYFYWYRQILGQKVEFLVSFYNNEISEKSEIFDDQFSVERPDGSNFTLKIRSTKLEDSAMYFCASNVGRVSEQYFGPGTRLTVT.

The rearrangement links TRBV5-1 to TRBJ2-3, with D possibly matching TRBD2 (5 bases). The ends were cut back, 4 bases at V and 2 bases at J, with 14 bases in the middle. The CDR3 has 15 residues. Germline-derived CDR1 and CDR2 are SGHRS and YFSETQ. CDR3 protein: CASSAGGLVTDTQYF. CDR3 coding DNA: TGCGCCAGCAGCGCAGGCGGGTTAGTCACAGATACGCAGTATTTT.

The chain couples TRBV30 to TRBJ1-1; TRBD1 matches at 7 bases. The CDR3 runs 12 residues. Looked up from germline, CDR1 is GTSNPN and CDR2 is SVGIG (reference sequence). V lost 6 bases and J lost 10; bases outside the gene matches: 11. CDR3 DNA: TGTGCCTGCCTACCGACAGGGATTAGAGCTTTCTTT. Its protein is CACLPTGIRAFF.

This chain connects TRBV21-1 to TRBJ1-2; the D call TRBD1 from the table was never checked on the DNA. TRBV21-1 is a documented pseudogene. CDR3 length: 17 residues. The CDR3: CASSAFVSRTPNYGYTF. The CDR3 DNA is TGTGCCAGCAGCGCTTTCGTCAGTCGGACACCTAACTATGGCTACACCTTC.

This clone has just one count. CDR3 loop: CASSVARQETQYF. Written as DNA, the CDR3 is TGTGCCAGCAGTGTTGCCAGACAAGAGACCCAGTACTTC. The chain uses TRBV2 and TRBJ2-5; D unclear. The CDR3 contains 13 residues. From germline, CDR1 is SNHLY and CDR2 FYNNEI. V shed 4 bases and J shed 2 bases, with 8 bases lying between them.

The chain links TRBV5-1 to TRBJ2-7; unclear D gene. The CDR3 has 14 residues. Germline values: CDR1 SGHRS, CDR2 YFSETQ. Trimming cost V 0 bases and J 0 bases, with 7 bases left between them. CDR3 sequence (DNA): TGCGCCAGCAGCTTGGGTAGGAGCTCCTACGAGCAGTACTTC. It codes for CASSLGRSSYEQYF. The full variable domain, its missing parts supplied by reference TRBV5-1 and TRBJ2-7, is KAGVTQTPRYLIKTRGQQVTLSCSPISGHRSVSWYQQTPGQGLQFLFEYFSETQRNKGNFPGRFSGRQFSNSRSEMNVSTLELGDSALYLCASSLGRSSYEQYFGPGTRLTVT.

This rearrangement joins TRBV5-4 to TRBJ2-5, with unresolved D. From germline, CDR1 is SGHNT and CDR2 YYREEE (reference sequence). The V end was cut by 4 bases, the J end by 4 bases, with 8 bases between. The CDR3 has 12 amino acids. The CDR3 loop reads CASSTRGETQYF. The CDR3 region has the DNA TGTGCCAGCAGCACTCGAGGAGAGACCCAGTACTTC.

V and J are TRBV11-2 and TRBJ2-7; D unresolved. Germline values: CDR1 SGHAT, CDR2 FQNNGV. Trimming shortened V by 5 bases and J by 2 bases, and 19 bases separated the two germline ends. This CDR3 contains 16 residues. DNA for the CDR3: TGTGCCAGCAGCCCCCCCGACTGGCCGAAGACCTACGAGCAGTACTTC. Its protein is CASSPPDWPKTYEQYF.

The rearrangement links TRBV7-3 to TRBJ2-1, with D maybe TRBD2 (7 bases). This CDR3 has 14 amino acids. Germline loops: CDR1 SGHTA, CDR2 FQGTGA. Trimming removed 4 bases at V and 7 bases at J, with 14 bases between. CDR3 loop: CASSYGGPVNEQFF. The CDR3 DNA reads TGTGCCAGCAGCTACGGGGGGCCCGTAAATGAGCAGTTCTTC.

The chain combines TRBV4-2 with TRBJ1-1; TRBD1 agrees at 8 bases. Unmatched junction bases numbered 27, after V lost 1 base and J lost 5 bases. The CDR3 totals 22 residues. Germline values: CDR1 LGHNA, CDR2 YNFKEQ. The CDR3: CASSQVSFPLQTGGQGRTEAFF. The CDR3, as DNA: TGTGCCAGCAGCCAAGTCTCTTTCCCATTACAAACAGGAGGACAGGGAAGAACTGAAGCTTTCTTT.

The chain couples TRBV5-4 to TRBJ2-1; maybe TRBD1 (6 bases). The V and J ends lost 5 bases and 2 bases respectively, with 17 bases between them. CDR3 length: 16 amino acids. Germline V lookup: CDR1 SGHNT, CDR2 YYREEE (reference sequence). The CDR3 reads CASRPDRTGPYNEQFF. DNA of the CDR3: TGTGCCAGCAGGCCCGACAGGACCGGCCCCTACAATGAGCAGTTCTTC. Full variable domain (remainder filled in from reference TRBV5-4 and TRBJ2-1): ETGVTQSPTHLIKTRGQQVTLRCSSQSGHNTVSWYQQALGQGPQFIFQYYREEENGRGNFPPRFSGLQFPNYSSELNVNALELDDSALYLCASRPDRTGPYNEQFFGPGTRLTVL.

This sequence joins TRBV5-6 and TRBJ1-2; TRBD1 might be the D (5 bases). V dropped 4 bases and J dropped 4 bases, with 20 bases sitting between them. This CDR3 is 16 amino acids long. Germline CDR1 SGHDT, CDR2 YYEEEE. CDR3 loop: CASSILAAGPPYGYTF. The CDR3 DNA follows: TGTGCCAGCAGCATCCTGGCGGCGGGGCCCCCCTATGGCTACACCTTC.

This clone occurred once. This chain connects TRBV7-9 to TRBJ2-1; 8 bases line up with TRBD2. Germline V gene data show CDR1 as SEHNR and CDR2 as FQNEAQ (reference sequence). Unmatched junction bases numbered 12, after V lost 5 bases and J lost 0 bases. The CDR3 has 18 amino acids. CDR3 protein: CASSRAAGAKFSYNEQFF. In nucleotides, the CDR3 is TGTGCCAGCAGCCGGGCAGCGGGGGCCAAATTCTCCTACAATGAGCAGTTCTTC.

The chain employs TRBV11-3 and TRBJ1-1, with a tentative D call TRBD1 (6 bases). V was shortened by 5 bases and J by 3 bases, with 10 bases between the two germline ends. Germline CDR1 and CDR2: SGHNT and YENEEA. The CDR3 covers 13 residues. The CDR3 bases are TGTGCCAGCAGCATCGACAGGTACACTGAAGCTTTCTTT. It encodes CASSIDRYTEAFF.

The chain employs TRBV19 and TRBJ1-3; TRBD1 might be the D (6 bases). The length of the CDR3 is 15 residues. Germline CDR1 LNHDA, CDR2 SQIVND (reference sequence). Trimming removed 3 bases from V and 2 bases from J, with 11 bases in between. CDR3 nucleotides: TGTGCCAGTAGTATCCAGGGGCTGGCTGGAAACACCATATATTTT. This codes for CASSIQGLAGNTIYF.